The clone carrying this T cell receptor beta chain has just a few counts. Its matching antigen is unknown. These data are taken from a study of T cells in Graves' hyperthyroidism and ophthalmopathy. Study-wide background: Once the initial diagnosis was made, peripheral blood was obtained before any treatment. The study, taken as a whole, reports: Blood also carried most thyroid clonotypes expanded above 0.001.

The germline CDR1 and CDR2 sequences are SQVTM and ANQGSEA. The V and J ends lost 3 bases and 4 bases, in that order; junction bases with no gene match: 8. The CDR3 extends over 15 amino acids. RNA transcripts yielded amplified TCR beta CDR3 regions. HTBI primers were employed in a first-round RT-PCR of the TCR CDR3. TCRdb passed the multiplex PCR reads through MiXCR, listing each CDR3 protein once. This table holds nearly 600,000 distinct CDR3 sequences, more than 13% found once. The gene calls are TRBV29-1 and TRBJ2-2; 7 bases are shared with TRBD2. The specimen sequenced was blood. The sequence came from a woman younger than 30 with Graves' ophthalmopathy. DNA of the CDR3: TGCAGCGTTGACGAGCGGGACGCGGGCACCGGGGAGCTGTTTTTT. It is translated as CSVDERDAGTGELFF.